Following are 16 T cell receptor beta chains from one sample sequenced in a study of T cell responses to AZD1222 COVID-19 vaccine. Assay: immunoSEQ multiplex PCR; the TCRdb copy retains only in-frame clones and omits some. The data show some 170,000 clones, 85% to 90% seen once. Here the sequenced sample was peripheral blood, taken 28 days after the second AZD1222 dose. These receptors were collected from an adult who received the AZD1222 COVID-19 vaccine.

This clone was observed a single time. The chain has TRBV18 and TRBJ2-2, with a possible D match to TRBD2 (6 bases). The CDR3 has 15 residues. Per the germline V gene, CDR1 is KGHSH and CDR2 is LQKENI. Trimming took 3 bases from V and 3 from J, leaving 11 bases between them. The CDR3 sequence: CASSPQEGHTGELFF. Here the CDR3 DNA reads TGTGCCAGCTCACCGCAGGAGGGACACACCGGGGAGCTGTTTTTT.

The CDR3 loop is CASARDRVIRYGGYTF. The DNA for the CDR3 is TGTGCCAGCGCCCGGGACAGGGTAATCCGCTACGGTGGCTACACCTTC. The chain joins TRBV7-2 to TRBJ1-2; 9 bases fit TRBD1. V dropped 8 bases and J dropped 7; count of bases not matched to a gene: 17. The CDR3 spans 16 residues. CDR1 and CDR2 from the germline V gene are SGHTA and FQGNSA.

This chain links TRBV3-1 (or the pseudogene TRBV3-2) with TRBJ2-1, with unresolved D. V shed 0 bases and J shed 9 bases, with 18 bases lying between them. The CDR3 sequence is 16 residues long. CDR1 and CDR2 (germline): LGHDT, YNNKEL (reference sequence). The CDR3, as DNA: TGTGCCAGCAGCCAAGATGTTGGCAGGACGCTTGGTGAGCAGTTCTTC. Encoded protein: CASSQDVGRTLGEQFF.

The chain has TRBV2 and TRBJ1-3; a possible D gene is TRBD1 (5 bases). The CDR3 is 13 residues long. CDR1 and CDR2 (germline): SNHLY, FYNNEI. The V end lost 10 bases, the J end lost 4 bases, and 14 bases lay between the germline ends. The CDR3 reads CATGTAQGNTIYF. For the CDR3, the DNA is TGTGCCACAGGGACGGCACAAGGAAACACCATATATTTT.

In this sample, this clone turned up once. The chain is built from TRBV3-1 (or the pseudogene TRBV3-2) and TRBJ1-6, with D hard to call. The CDR3 runs to 14 residues. V was trimmed by 2 bases and J by 10 bases, leaving 12 bases between them. Looked up from germline, CDR1 is LGHDT and CDR2 is YNNKEL (reference sequence). CDR3: CASSQPGPASPLHF. The CDR3 region has the DNA TGTGCCAGCAGCCAACCCGGTCCAGCATCACCCCTCCACTTT.

The rearrangement links TRBV30 to TRBJ2-1; 10 bases map to TRBD2. V shed 4 bases and J 11 bases; nucleotides not matched to a gene: 8. The CDR3 is made up of 13 amino acids. Germline CDR1 is GTSNPN and CDR2 is SVGIG (reference sequence). CDR3 sequence (DNA): TGTGCCTGGACGGAGCGGGGGGGTCTGAAGCAGTTCTTC. It is translated as CAWTERGGLKQFF. Full variable domain (missing parts from reference TRBV30 and TRBJ2-1): SQTIHQWPATLVQPVGSPLSLECTVEGTSNPNLYWYRQAAGRGLQLLFYSVGIGQISSEVPQNLSASRPQDRQFILSSKKLLLSDSGFYLCAWTERGGLKQFFGPGTRLTVL.

The chain links TRBV27 to TRBJ1-1; 9 nucleotides agree with TRBD1. CDR1 and CDR2 from the germline V gene are MNHEY and SMNVEV (reference sequence). The CDR3 loop spans 19 amino acids. Trimming at V came to 2 bases and at J to 4 bases, leaving 17 bases not matched to a gene. This chain's CDR3 is CASSLSGRFSTGGITEAFF. CDR3 nucleotides: TGTGCCAGCAGTTTAAGCGGGAGGTTTTCGACAGGGGGGATCACTGAAGCTTTCTTT.

The chain has TRBV7-8 and TRBJ2-5; D gene uncertain. This CDR3 comprises 17 residues. CDR1 and CDR2 (germline): SGHVS, FQNEAQ. Trimming took off 5 bases at V and 2 bases at J, with 21 bases between the two ends. CDR3 loop: CASSLFDRATQQETQYF. As DNA, the CDR3 is TGTGCCAGCAGCCTGTTCGATCGGGCTACTCAACAAGAGACCCAGTACTTC.

A single count supports this clone. This chain links TRBV18 with TRBJ1-2; weak D call: TRBD1 (5 bases). Per the germline V gene, CDR1 is KGHSH and CDR2 is LQKENI. Between the trimmed V and J ends, which lost 2 bases and 6 bases, there was a span of 13 bases. The CDR3 covers 14 residues. The CDR3 reads CASSPSQGWDGYTF. The CDR3, as DNA: TGTGCCAGCTCACCATCCCAGGGCTGGGATGGCTACACCTTC.

The chain links TRBV18 to TRBJ1-1; D uncertain. Looked up from germline, CDR1 is KGHSH and CDR2 is LQKENI. The CDR3 length is 14 residues. The V end lost 1 base, the J end lost 1 base, and 7 bases lay between the germline ends. The CDR3 DNA sequence: TGTGCCAGCTCACCACTATCGGGGAACACTGAAGCTTTCTTT. Encoded protein: CASSPLSGNTEAFF.

In nucleotides, the CDR3 is TGTGCCAGCAGCCCCGGGGGCAGGGGGCGGGAGACCCAGTACTTC. Protein sequence: CASSPGGRGRETQYF. This chain joins TRBV5-6 and TRBJ2-5, with 8 bases identical to TRBD1. Losses at the gene ends were 4 bases for V and 5 bases for J; bases not matched to a gene: 10. The CDR3 totals 15 residues. Germline V gene lookup returns CDR1 SGHDT and CDR2 YYEEEE.

The chain uses TRBV5-1 and TRBJ1-6; D gene ambiguous. The germline V gene encodes CDR1 SGHRS and CDR2 YFSETQ. The CDR3 is 14 residues long. V lost 4 bases to trimming and J lost 7 bases, with 12 bases between them. CDR3 loop: CASSPVEWNSPLHF. For the CDR3, the DNA is TGCGCCAGCAGCCCCGTCGAGTGGAATTCACCCCTCCACTTT. The entire variable domain, with the rest obtained from reference TRBV5-1 and TRBJ1-6, is as follows: KAGVTQTPRYLIKTRGQQVTLSCSPISGHRSVSWYQQTPGQGLQFLFEYFSETQRNKGNFPGRFSGRQFSNSRSEMNVSTLELGDSALYLCASSPVEWNSPLHFGNGTRLTVT.

This rearrangement joins TRBV5-4 to TRBJ2-3; D is undetermined. The germline CDR1 and CDR2 sequences are SGHNT and YYREEE (reference sequence). The CDR3 is 17 amino acids. V lost 1 base and J 2 bases, leaving 17 bases between the germline ends. CDR3 nucleotides: TGTGCCAGCAGCTTGTCACCCCAACCTCAATTCACAGATACGCAGTATTTT. Translating it yields CASSLSPQPQFTDTQYF.

This chain joins TRBV7-9 and TRBJ1-1; perhaps TRBD1 as D (5 bases). The V end was cut by 5 bases, the J end by 7 bases, with 20 bases between. Germline V gene data show CDR1 as SEHNR and CDR2 as FQNEAQ (reference sequence). The CDR3 has 15 amino acids. In DNA, the CDR3 is TGTGCCAGCAGCCCAGACGAGGGACGGACGATTGAAGCTTTCTTT. It yields the protein CASSPDEGRTIEAFF.

The rearrangement uses TRBV4-1 and TRBJ2-1, with D possibly called TRBD1 or TRBD2 (5 bases each). The CDR3 runs to 15 residues. V was trimmed by 5 bases and J by 5 bases, leaving 16 bases between them. Germline loops: CDR1 MGHRA, CDR2 YSYEKL. CDR3 sequence: CASSSWGSEHNEQFF. CDR3 DNA: TGCGCCAGCAGCTCGTGGGGGTCCGAACACAATGAGCAGTTCTTC.

The V call is TRBV4-1, the J call TRBJ1-6; TRBD1 might be the D (5 bases). CDR1 is MGHRA, CDR2 YSYEKL, per germline. Between the trimmed V and J ends, which lost 1 base and 7 bases, there was a span of 17 bases. The CDR3 runs to 17 residues. CDR3 in DNA: TGCGCCAGCAGCCAAGGACAACCCGGGACCTTCAATTCACCCCTCCACTTT. Encoded protein: CASSQGQPGTFNSPLHF.